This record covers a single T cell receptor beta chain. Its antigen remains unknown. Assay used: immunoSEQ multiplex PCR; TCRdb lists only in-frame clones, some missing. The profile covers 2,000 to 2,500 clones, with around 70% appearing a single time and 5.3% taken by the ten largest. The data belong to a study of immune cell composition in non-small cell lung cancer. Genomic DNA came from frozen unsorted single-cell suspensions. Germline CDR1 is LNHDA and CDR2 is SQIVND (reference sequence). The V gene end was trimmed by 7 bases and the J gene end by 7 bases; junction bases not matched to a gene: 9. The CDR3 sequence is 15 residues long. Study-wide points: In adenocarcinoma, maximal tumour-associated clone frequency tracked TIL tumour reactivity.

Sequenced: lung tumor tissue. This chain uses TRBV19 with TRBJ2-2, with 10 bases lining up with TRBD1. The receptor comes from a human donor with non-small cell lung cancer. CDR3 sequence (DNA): TGTGCCAGTAATGACAGGGGGCGAGGTAACGGGGAGCTGTTTTTT. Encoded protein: CASNDRGRGNGELFF.